This record looks at one T cell receptor beta chain sequence and its context. The specificity of this receptor is unknown. It has no much larger one-base neighbor in the sample; base qualities were not kept. This specimen comes from a study of blood T cell repertoires in COVID-19 (dated by TCRdb to 2019 to 2021). About the study as a whole: Samples covering the acute and convalescent phases of COVID-19 were provided by collaborators in the United States, Italy and Spain. The material from the prospective study consisted of cDNA or gDNA derived from T cells, B-cell-depleted T cells, or PBMCs. The dataset comprised deeply sampled blood TCRbeta repertoires from subjects exposed to, actively infected with, or recovered from COVID-19. The repertoires were released in a freely available public database meant as a resource for research on the immune response to SARS-CoV-2. Samples were obtained from the ongoing ImmuneRACE study (first 160 participants) and from about 1,300 subjects provided by 6 global collaborators. The sample metadata nearly always contained a de-identified subject ID, COVID-19 status, age in years and sex. Where available, HLA class I and class II types were taken from metadata supplied by the sample provider and were not determined by assay-based typing. On the study overall, not on this receptor specifically: Clinical and demographic metadata were provided uncurated, with the amount varying by source and participant.

Via the germline V gene, CDR1 is MDHEN and CDR2 SYDVKM. The CDR3 holds 14 amino acids from the cysteine to the phenylalanine. Left in the record is the CDR3 DNA by itself, 42 bases read in frame from the first base. V loses 6 bases, J loses 4 bases, and the germline ends lie 14 bases apart. At one collaborating source in Seattle, patients were enrolled during active infection and were followed longitudinally through the course of disease. The collaborating institutions used their own protocols to collect whole blood in K2EDTA tubes. For TCRbeta analysis, collaborators shipped samples in one of three forms: frozen whole blood, isolated PBMCs, or DNA extracted from either of those sample types. TCRbeta CDR3 regions were amplified from genomic DNA using the immunoSEQ Assay, a bias-controlled multiplex PCR. Per the source publication's procedure: Within the assay, amplification of reference gene primers was used to estimate how many nucleated cells each sample contained. Sequence reads were collapsed and filtered to measure the absolute abundance of every unique TCRbeta CDR3 rearrangement. Productive Simpson clonality was computed per sample as the square root of Simpson's diversity index over productive rearrangements. The table comes from immuneACCESS by way of TCRdb, which keeps in-frame sequences with V and J called. Part of the clones is missing from these tables; in studies checked, under half for an unresolved V gene and the rest for unknown reasons. The DNA gave D and trimming, while V, J and clone size come from that table. The sample table holds 150,000 to 200,000 clones, of which over 90% were seen once. The ten largest make up about 2% of the sample.

The sequence came from a woman in her fifties or sixties with COVID-19, enrolled during active disease. Sequencing was done on a sample of peripheral blood. The chain is assembled from TRBV28 and TRBJ2-3; the best D guess is TRBD2, with 6 bases matching. The nucleotides are TGTGCCAGCAGCAAAGGGAGGATCGCAGATACGCAGTATTTT. It translates to CASSKGRIADTQYF.